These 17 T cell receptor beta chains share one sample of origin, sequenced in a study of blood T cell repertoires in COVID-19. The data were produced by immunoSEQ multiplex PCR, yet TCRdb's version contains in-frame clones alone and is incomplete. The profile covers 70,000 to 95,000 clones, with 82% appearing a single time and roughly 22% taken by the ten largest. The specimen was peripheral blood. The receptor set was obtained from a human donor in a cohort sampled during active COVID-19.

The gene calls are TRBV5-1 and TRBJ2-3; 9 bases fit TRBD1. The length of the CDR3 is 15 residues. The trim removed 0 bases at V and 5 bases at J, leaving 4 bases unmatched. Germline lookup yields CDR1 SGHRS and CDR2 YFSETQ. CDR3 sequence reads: CASSLDRGQVDTQYF. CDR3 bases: TGCGCCAGCAGCTTGGACAGGGGGCAAGTAGATACGCAGTATTTT. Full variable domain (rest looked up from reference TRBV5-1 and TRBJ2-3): KAGVTQTPRYLIKTRGQQVTLSCSPISGHRSVSWYQQTPGQGLQFLFEYFSETQRNKGNFPGRFSGRQFSNSRSEMNVSTLELGDSALYLCASSLDRGQVDTQYFGPGTRLTVL.

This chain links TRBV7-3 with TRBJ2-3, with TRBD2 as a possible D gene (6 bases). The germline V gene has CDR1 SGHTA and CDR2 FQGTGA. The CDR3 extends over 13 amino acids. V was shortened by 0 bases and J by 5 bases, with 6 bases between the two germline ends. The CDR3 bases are TGTGCCAGCAGCTTAACCGGGGGAGATACGCAGTATTTT. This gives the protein CASSLTGGDTQYF.

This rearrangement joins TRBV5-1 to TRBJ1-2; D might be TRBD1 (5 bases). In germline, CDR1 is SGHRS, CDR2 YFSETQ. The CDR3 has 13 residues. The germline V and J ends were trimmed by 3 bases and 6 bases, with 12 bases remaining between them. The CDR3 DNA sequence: TGCGCCAGCAGCTGGGAGGGGCGGGATGGCTACACCTTC. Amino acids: CASSWEGRDGYTF.

The CDR3 loop reads CASSSRTGSYEQYF. As DNA, the CDR3 is TGTGCCAGCAGCTCGAGGACAGGGAGCTACGAGCAGTACTTC. The chain couples TRBV28 to TRBJ2-7; 8 bases align to TRBD1. The CDR3 length is 14 residues. Losses at the gene ends were 6 bases for V and 3 bases for J; bases not matched to a gene: 7. Germline V CDR1 and CDR2: MDHEN, SYDVKM.

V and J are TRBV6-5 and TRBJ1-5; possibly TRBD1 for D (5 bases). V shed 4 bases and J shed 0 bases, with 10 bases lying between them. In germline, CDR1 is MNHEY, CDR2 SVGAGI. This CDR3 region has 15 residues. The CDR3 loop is CASSLTGYSNQPQHF. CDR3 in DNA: TGTGCCAGCAGTTTAACAGGTTATAGCAATCAGCCCCAGCATTTT.

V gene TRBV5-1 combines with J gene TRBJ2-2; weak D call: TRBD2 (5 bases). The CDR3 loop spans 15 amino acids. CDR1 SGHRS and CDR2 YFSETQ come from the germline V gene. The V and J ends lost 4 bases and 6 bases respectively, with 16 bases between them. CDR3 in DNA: TGCGCCAGCAGCCAAGATACCGGGGTATCCGGGGAGCTGTTTTTT. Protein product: CASSQDTGVSGELFF.

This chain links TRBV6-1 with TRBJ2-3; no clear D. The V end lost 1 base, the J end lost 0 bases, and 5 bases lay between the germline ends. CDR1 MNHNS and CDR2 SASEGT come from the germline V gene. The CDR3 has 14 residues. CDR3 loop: CASSEDTSTDTQYF. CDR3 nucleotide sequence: TGTGCCAGCAGTGAAGACACCAGCACAGATACGCAGTATTTT.

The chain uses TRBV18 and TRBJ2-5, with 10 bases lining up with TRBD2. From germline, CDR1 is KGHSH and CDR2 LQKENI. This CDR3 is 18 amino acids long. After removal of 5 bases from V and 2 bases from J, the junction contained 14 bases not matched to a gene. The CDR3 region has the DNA TGTGCCAGCTCATCCCGTCGGGTAGCGGGGGGAATACAAGAGACCCAGTACTTC. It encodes CASSSRRVAGGIQETQYF. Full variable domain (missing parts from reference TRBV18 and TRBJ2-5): NAGVMQNPRHLVRRRGQEARLRCSPMKGHSHVYWYRQLPEEGLKFMVYLQKENIIDESGMPKERFSAEFPKEGPSILRIQQVVRGDSAAYFCASSSRRVAGGIQETQYFGPGTRLLVL.

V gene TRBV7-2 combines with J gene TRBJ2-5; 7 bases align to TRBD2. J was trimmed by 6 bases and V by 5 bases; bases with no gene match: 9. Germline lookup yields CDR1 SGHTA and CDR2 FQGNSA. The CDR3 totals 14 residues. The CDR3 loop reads CASSGSGRGQTQYF. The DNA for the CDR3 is TGTGCCAGCAGCGGTTCGGGGAGGGGACAGACCCAGTACTTC.

The CDR3 region has the DNA TGCGCCAGCAGCATAAGGGGACAGGGGATCTACAATGAGCAGTTCTTC. The encoded protein is CASSIRGQGIYNEQFF. This rearrangement joins TRBV5-1 to TRBJ2-1; 10 bases map to TRBD1. The CDR3 is made up of 16 amino acids. The V and J ends lost 4 bases and 3 bases, in that order; junction bases with no gene match: 7. From germline, CDR1 is SGHRS and CDR2 YFSETQ.

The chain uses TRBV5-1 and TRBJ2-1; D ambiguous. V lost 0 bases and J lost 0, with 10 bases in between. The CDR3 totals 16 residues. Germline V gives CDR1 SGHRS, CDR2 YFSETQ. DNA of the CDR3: TGCGCCAGCAGCTTGGGGGCCGGCAACTCCTACAATGAGCAGTTCTTC. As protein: CASSLGAGNSYNEQFF. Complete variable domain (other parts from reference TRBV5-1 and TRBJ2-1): KAGVTQTPRYLIKTRGQQVTLSCSPISGHRSVSWYQQTPGQGLQFLFEYFSETQRNKGNFPGRFSGRQFSNSRSEMNVSTLELGDSALYLCASSLGAGNSYNEQFFGPGTRLTVL.

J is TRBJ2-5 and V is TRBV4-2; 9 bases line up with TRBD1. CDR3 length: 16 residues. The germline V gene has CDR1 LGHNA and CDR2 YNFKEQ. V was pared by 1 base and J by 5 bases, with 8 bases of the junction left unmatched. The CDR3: CASSQADRGRGETQYF. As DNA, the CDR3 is TGTGCCAGCAGCCAAGCGGACAGGGGAAGAGGGGAGACCCAGTACTTC.

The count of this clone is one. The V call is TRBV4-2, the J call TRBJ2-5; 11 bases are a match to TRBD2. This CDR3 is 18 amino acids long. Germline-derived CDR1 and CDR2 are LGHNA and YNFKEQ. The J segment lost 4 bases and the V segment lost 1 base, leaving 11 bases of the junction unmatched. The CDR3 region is CASSQVAGSGGAGETQYF. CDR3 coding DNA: TGTGCCAGCAGCCAAGTAGCCGGTAGCGGGGGGGCCGGAGAGACCCAGTACTTC.

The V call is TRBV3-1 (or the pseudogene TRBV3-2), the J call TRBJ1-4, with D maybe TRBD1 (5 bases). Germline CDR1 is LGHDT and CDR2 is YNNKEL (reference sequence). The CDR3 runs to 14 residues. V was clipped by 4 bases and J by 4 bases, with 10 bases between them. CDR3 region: CASSLFGGNEKLFF. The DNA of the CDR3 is TGTGCCAGCAGCCTTTTCGGGGGTAATGAAAAACTGTTTTTT.

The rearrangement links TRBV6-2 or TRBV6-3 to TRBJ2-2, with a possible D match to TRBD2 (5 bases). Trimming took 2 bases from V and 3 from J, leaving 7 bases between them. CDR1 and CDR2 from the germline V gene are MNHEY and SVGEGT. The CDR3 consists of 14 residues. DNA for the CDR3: TGTGCCAGCAGTTACACGGGGTACACCGGGGAGCTGTTTTTT. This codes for CASSYTGYTGELFF.

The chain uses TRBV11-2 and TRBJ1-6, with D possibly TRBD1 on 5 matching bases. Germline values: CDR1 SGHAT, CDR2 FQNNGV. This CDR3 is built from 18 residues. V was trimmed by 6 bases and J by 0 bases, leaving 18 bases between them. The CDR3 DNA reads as TGTGCCAGCAGTCCCTTGGGGGGAGTTGGCTCCTATAATTCACCCCTCCACTTT. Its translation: CASSPLGGVGSYNSPLHF. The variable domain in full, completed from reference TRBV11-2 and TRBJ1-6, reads EAGVAQSPRYKIIEKRQSVAFWCNPISGHATLYWYQQILGQGPKLLIQFQNNGVVDDSQLPKDRFSAERLKGVDSTLKIQPAKLEDSAVYLCASSPLGGVGSYNSPLHFGNGTRLTVT.

In DNA, the CDR3 is TGTGCCAGCATGGCAGGGACTACCTATGGCTACACCTTC. It codes for CASMAGTTYGYTF. J is TRBJ1-2 and V is TRBV28; D might be TRBD1 (5 bases). The germline gives CDR1 MDHEN, CDR2 SYDVKM. Trimming left V 7 bases short and J 4 bases short, with 13 bases between. The CDR3 is 13 residues long.